This entry lists 21 T cell receptor beta chains sequenced from one sample in a study of shared T cell receptors in the human thymus. Only in-frame clones appear in the TCRdb table, and some are missing; sequencing was by immunoSEQ multiplex PCR. The top ten hold about 0.0094% of the sample, which has hundreds of thousands of clones, around 87% seen once. In addition, the sample was reused for a study of human thymus T cells.

The sequencing sample was made of thymocytes. These receptors came from a boy under two years old with a congenital heart defect.

The genes are TRBV19 and TRBJ2-1; 7 nucleotides match TRBD1. Per the germline V gene, CDR1 is LNHDA and CDR2 is SQIVND (reference sequence). V gave up 5 bases and J gave up 8 bases; unmatched junction bases: 12. The CDR3 extends over 15 amino acids. The CDR3 spells CASSEGTALGDEQFF. Written as DNA, the CDR3 is TGTGCCAGTAGTGAAGGGACAGCCTTAGGCGATGAGCAGTTCTTC. The full variable domain, in which reference TRBV19 and TRBJ2-1 provide the parts outside the CDR3, is DGGITQSPKYLFRKEGQNVTLSCEQNLNHDAMYWYRQDPGQGLRLIYYSQIVNDFQKGDIAEGYSVSREKKESFPLTVTSAQKNPTAFYLCASSEGTALGDEQFFGPGTRLTVL.

The chain carries TRBV10-1 and TRBJ2-1; 9 bases agree with TRBD1. The trim removed 6 bases at V and 5 bases at J, leaving 8 bases unmatched. The germline V gene encodes CDR1 WNHNN and CDR2 SYGVQD (reference sequence). CDR3 size: 15 residues. The CDR3 DNA is TGCGCCAGCAGCCCAACAGGGGGCGTCCACAATGAGCAGTTCTTC. Translated, it gives CASSPTGGVHNEQFF.

This chain's CDR3 is CASSLEGTTYNEQFF. CDR3 nucleotides: TGCGCCAGCAGCTTGGAAGGGACTACCTACAATGAGCAGTTCTTC. This chain connects TRBV5-1 to TRBJ2-1, with 7 nucleotides matching TRBD2. The V and J ends lost 0 bases and 2 bases, in that order; junction bases with no gene match: 2. The CDR3 is made up of 15 amino acids. Germline V gene data show CDR1 as SGHRS and CDR2 as YFSETQ.

The chain carries TRBV7-9 and TRBJ2-3; 8 bases are shared with TRBD1. CDR3 length: 16 residues. Trimming cost V 0 bases and J 4 bases; bases outside gene matches: 6. CDR1 and CDR2 (germline): SEHNR, FQNEAQ (reference sequence). For the CDR3, the DNA is TGTGCCAGCAGCTTAGCGCCAGGGGGCTCGGCAGATACGCAGTATTTT. Translated, it gives CASSLAPGGSADTQYF.

The rearrangement links TRBV11-2 to TRBJ2-3; 7 positions agree with TRBD2. V gave up 1 base and J gave up 0 bases; unmatched junction bases: 4. Looked up from germline, CDR1 is SGHAT and CDR2 is FQNNGV. The CDR3 covers 16 residues. CDR3 region: CASSLAAGVSTDTQYF. The CDR3 bases are TGTGCCAGCAGCTTAGCGGCGGGAGTTAGCACAGATACGCAGTATTTT.

The chain couples TRBV2 to TRBJ1-1; D possibly corresponds to TRBD1 (5 bases). Germline V CDR1 and CDR2: SNHLY, FYNNEI. There are 15 residues in the CDR3. Trimming took off 6 bases at V and 1 base at J, with 15 bases between the two ends. As DNA, the CDR3 is TGTGCCAGCAGCAGACAGTATCAACGGAACACTGAAGCTTTCTTT. Its translation: CASSRQYQRNTEAFF.

The CDR3 bases are TGTGCCAGCAGCGGAGACCCCCCGAGGACTGAAGCTTTCTTT. This codes for CASSGDPPRTEAFF. V is TRBV5-4 and J is TRBJ1-1; D is uncertain. The CDR3 has 14 amino acids. Germline CDR1 SGHNT, CDR2 YYREEE (reference sequence). Trimming took 4 bases from V and 5 from J, leaving 15 bases between them.

This rearrangement joins TRBV7-9 to TRBJ2-7; 10 bases map to TRBD1. After removal of 4 bases from V and 5 bases from J, the junction contained 8 bases not matched to a gene. This CDR3 has 15 amino acids. Looked up from germline, CDR1 is SEHNR and CDR2 is FQNEAQ (reference sequence). The CDR3 loop is CASSSPGTGEHEQYF. Here the CDR3 DNA reads TGTGCCAGCAGCTCCCCCGGGACAGGGGAGCACGAGCAGTACTTC.

The rearrangement uses TRBV4-1 and TRBJ1-1, with TRBD1 as a possible D gene (6 bases). V lost 0 bases and J 0 bases, leaving 11 bases between the germline ends. The CDR3 spans 16 residues. Germline V CDR1 and CDR2: MGHRA, YSYEKL. The CDR3, as DNA: TGCGCCAGCAGCCAAGAGTGGGGGCACGTGAACACTGAAGCTTTCTTT. Translating gives CASSQEWGHVNTEAFF.

This chain uses TRBV5-6 with TRBJ1-2; 7 positions agree with TRBD1. Trimming removed 3 bases from V and 7 bases from J; junction bases left unmatched: 6. The CDR3 consists of 13 residues. Germline assignment: CDR1 SGHDT and CDR2 YYEEEE. The DNA of the CDR3 is TGTGCCAGCAGCTACAGGGGTTTGGGTGGCTACACCTTC. Its protein is CASSYRGLGGYTF.

The rearrangement links TRBV28 to TRBJ2-1; 10 bases map to TRBD1. The V segment lost 3 bases and the J segment 5 bases; nucleotides outside the gene matches: 4. This CDR3 region has 15 residues. From germline, CDR1 is MDHEN and CDR2 SYDVKM. The DNA for the CDR3 is TGTGCCAGCAGTTTGACCGGGACAGGGGACAATGAGCAGTTCTTC. This sequence encodes CASSLTGTGDNEQFF.

The chain joins TRBV27 to TRBJ2-6; TRBD2 matches 14 bases. Germline lookup yields CDR1 MNHEY and CDR2 SMNVEV (reference sequence). This CDR3 spans 18 amino acids. The V and J ends lost 6 bases and 3 bases, in that order; junction bases with no gene match: 7. The CDR3 sequence: CASRRLGLAGDGANVLTF. CDR3 coding DNA: TGTGCCAGCAGACGCTTGGGACTAGCGGGAGATGGGGCCAACGTCCTGACTTTC.

This chain links TRBV13 with TRBJ2-1, with TRBD2 matching 11 bases. V dropped 0 bases and J dropped 0; count of bases not matched to a gene: 10. Germline assignment: CDR1 PRHDT and CDR2 FYEKMQ (reference sequence). This CDR3 spans 20 amino acids. DNA for the CDR3: TGTGCCAGCAGCTTAGGGGACGGACTAGCGGGTGGGAGCTCCTACAATGAGCAGTTCTTC. Translating gives CASSLGDGLAGGSSYNEQFF. The whole variable domain, remainder taken from reference TRBV13 and TRBJ2-1, is AAGVIQSPRHLIKEKRETATLKCYPIPRHDTVYWYQQGPGQDPQFLISFYEKMQSDKGSIPDRFSAQQFSDYHSELNMSSLELGDSALYFCASSLGDGLAGGSSYNEQFFGPGTRLTVL.

This rearrangement joins TRBV4-2 to TRBJ2-5, with D perhaps matching TRBD2 (5 bases). The CDR3 is 15 residues long. CDR1 and CDR2 from the germline V gene are LGHNA and YNFKEQ. The V and J ends lost 0 bases and 2 bases respectively, with 10 bases between them. The CDR3 DNA reads TGTGCCAGCAGCCAAGATTGGCGAGGGCAAGAGACCCAGTACTTC. It specifies CASSQDWRGQETQYF.

Only a few counts were recorded for this clone. V gene TRBV27 combines with J gene TRBJ1-3; D is unclear. In germline, CDR1 is MNHEY, CDR2 SMNVEV (reference sequence). V shed 6 bases and J shed 0 bases, with 9 bases lying between them. The CDR3 totals 14 residues. CDR3 sequence: CASRMTLSGNTIYF. DNA of the CDR3: TGTGCCAGCAGGATGACTCTCTCTGGAAACACCATATATTTT.

The chain recombines TRBV15 with TRBJ1-3; a possible D gene is TRBD1 (5 bases). Germline values: CDR1 LNHNV, CDR2 YYDKDF (reference sequence). The V gene lost 5 bases and the J gene lost 0 bases, with 20 bases spanning the gap. CDR3 length equals 18 residues. CDR3 residues: CATSLTPFIGDSGNTIYF. Here the CDR3 DNA reads TGTGCCACCAGCTTAACCCCCTTCATAGGGGACTCTGGAAACACCATATATTTT.

The rearrangement links TRBV4-3 to TRBJ1-1; 8 bases match TRBD1. Germline-derived CDR1 and CDR2 are LGHNA and YSLEER. The junction had 0 bases not matched to a gene; V was cut back by 3 bases and J by 0 bases. CDR3 length: 14 residues. The CDR3 bases are TGCGCCAGCAGCCAGGGACAGGTGAACACTGAAGCTTTCTTT. Its translation: CASSQGQVNTEAFF.

J is TRBJ1-2 and V is TRBV28; weak D call: TRBD1 (5 bases). Germline V lookup: CDR1 MDHEN, CDR2 SYDVKM. Trimming left V 5 bases short and J 4 bases short, with 17 bases between. This CDR3 contains 15 residues. The CDR3, as DNA: TGTGCCAGCAGTATTCAGGGTTGGACGAGCTATGGCTACACCTTC. It yields the protein CASSIQGWTSYGYTF.

The chain carries TRBV6-5 and TRBJ2-3, with D perhaps TRBD2 (6 bases). This CDR3 spans 15 amino acids. Trimming took 1 base from V and 2 from J, leaving 10 bases between them. Germline V CDR1 and CDR2: MNHEY, SVGAGI. The CDR3 region is CASSYWGVHTDTQYF. CDR3 bases: TGTGCCAGCAGTTACTGGGGGGTCCACACAGATACGCAGTATTTT.

The V call is TRBV28, the J call TRBJ1-2, with D unresolved. Germline-derived CDR1 and CDR2 are MDHEN and SYDVKM. The CDR3 contains 16 residues. Trimming left V 2 bases short and J 1 base short, with 14 bases between. The CDR3 region is CASSLPRLQDNYGYTF. In DNA form, the CDR3 reads TGTGCCAGCAGTTTACCCAGGCTCCAGGATAACTATGGCTACACCTTC.

This chain uses TRBV5-4 with TRBJ2-2; 7 bases fit TRBD2. Germline V gene data show CDR1 as SGHNT and CDR2 as YYREEE (reference sequence). The CDR3 extends over 17 amino acids. Trimming cost V 4 bases and J 0 bases; bases outside gene matches: 9. The CDR3 sequence: CASSPRTSQANTGELFF. CDR3 bases: TGTGCCAGCAGCCCCCGGACTAGTCAGGCGAACACCGGGGAGCTGTTTTTT.